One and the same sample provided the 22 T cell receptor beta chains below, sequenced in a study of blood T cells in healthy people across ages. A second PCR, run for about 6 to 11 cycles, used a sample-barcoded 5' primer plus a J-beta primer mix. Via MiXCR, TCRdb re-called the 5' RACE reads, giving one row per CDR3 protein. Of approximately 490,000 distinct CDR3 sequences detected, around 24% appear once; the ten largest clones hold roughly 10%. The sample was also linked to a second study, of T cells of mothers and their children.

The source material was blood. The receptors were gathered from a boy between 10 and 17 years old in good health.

The CDR3 protein is CASGLRVVAGSGDTQYF. In DNA, the CDR3 is TGTGCTAGTGGTTTGAGGGTGGTAGCGGGAAGTGGAGATACGCAGTATTTT. The V gene is TRBV12-5, the J gene TRBJ2-3; 8 nucleotides agree with TRBD2. With 2 bases clipped from V and 5 bases from J, the junction kept 12 bases outside the gene matches. The CDR3 loop spans 17 amino acids. Germline V gene data show CDR1 as LGHNT and CDR2 as FRNRAP.

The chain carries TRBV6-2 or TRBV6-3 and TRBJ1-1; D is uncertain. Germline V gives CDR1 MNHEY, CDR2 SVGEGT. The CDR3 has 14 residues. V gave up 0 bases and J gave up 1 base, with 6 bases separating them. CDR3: CASSYSMTNTEAFF. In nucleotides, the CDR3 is TGTGCCAGCAGTTACTCCATGACGAACACTGAAGCTTTCTTT.

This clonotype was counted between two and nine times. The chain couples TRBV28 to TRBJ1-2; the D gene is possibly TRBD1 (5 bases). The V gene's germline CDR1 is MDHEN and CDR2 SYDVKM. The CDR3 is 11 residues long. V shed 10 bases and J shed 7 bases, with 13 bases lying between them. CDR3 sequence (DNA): TGTGCCACCTCAGGTGGGGGTGGCTACACCTTC. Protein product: CATSGGGGYTF.

The CDR3: CASSLDRADYEQYF. The CDR3 DNA reads as TGTGCCAGCTCACTCGACAGGGCGGACTACGAGCAGTACTTC. V gene TRBV18 combines with J gene TRBJ2-7; 7 nucleotides agree with TRBD1. The CDR3 has 14 amino acids. Germline lookup yields CDR1 KGHSH and CDR2 LQKENI. Losses at the gene ends were 4 bases for V and 3 bases for J; bases not matched to a gene: 6.

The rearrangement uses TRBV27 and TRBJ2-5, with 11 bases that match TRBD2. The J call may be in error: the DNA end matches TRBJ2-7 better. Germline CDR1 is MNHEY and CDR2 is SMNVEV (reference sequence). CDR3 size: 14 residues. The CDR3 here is CASSFRLAGYEQYF. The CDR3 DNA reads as TGTGCCAGCAGTTTCCGACTAGCGGGGTACGAGCAGTACTTC.

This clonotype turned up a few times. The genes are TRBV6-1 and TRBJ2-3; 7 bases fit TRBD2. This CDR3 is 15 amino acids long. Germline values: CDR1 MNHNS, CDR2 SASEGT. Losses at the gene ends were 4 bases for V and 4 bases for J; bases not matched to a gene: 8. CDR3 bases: TGTGCCAGCAGTGTCGGGACTACCGGACCAGATACGCAGTATTTT. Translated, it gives CASSVGTTGPDTQYF.

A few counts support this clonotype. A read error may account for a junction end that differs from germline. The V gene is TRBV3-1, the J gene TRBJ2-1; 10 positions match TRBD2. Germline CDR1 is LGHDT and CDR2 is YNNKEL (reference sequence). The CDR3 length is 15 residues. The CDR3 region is CASSQAGGPRNEQFF. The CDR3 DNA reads TGTGCCAGCAGTCAAGCGGGGGGGCCTCGCAATGAGCAGTTCTTC.

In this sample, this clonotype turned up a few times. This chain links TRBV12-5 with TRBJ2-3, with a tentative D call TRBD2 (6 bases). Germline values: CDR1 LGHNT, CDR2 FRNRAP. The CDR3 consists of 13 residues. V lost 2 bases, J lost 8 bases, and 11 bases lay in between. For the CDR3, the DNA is TGTGCTAGTGGTTTGTGGGACTCAGGTACGCAGTATTTT. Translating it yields CASGLWDSGTQYF. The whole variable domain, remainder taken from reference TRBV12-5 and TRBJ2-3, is DARVTQTPRHKVTEMGQEVTMRCQPILGHNTVFWYRQTMMQGLELLAYFRNRAPLDDSGMPKDRFSAEMPDATLATLKIQPSEPRDSAVYFCASGLWDSGTQYFGPGTRLTVL.

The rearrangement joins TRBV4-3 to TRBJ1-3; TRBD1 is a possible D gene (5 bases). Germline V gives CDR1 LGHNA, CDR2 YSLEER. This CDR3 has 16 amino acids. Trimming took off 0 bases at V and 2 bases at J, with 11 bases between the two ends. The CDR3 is CASSQDYGTPGNTIYF. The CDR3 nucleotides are TGCGCCAGCAGCCAAGATTACGGGACCCCTGGAAACACCATATATTTT.

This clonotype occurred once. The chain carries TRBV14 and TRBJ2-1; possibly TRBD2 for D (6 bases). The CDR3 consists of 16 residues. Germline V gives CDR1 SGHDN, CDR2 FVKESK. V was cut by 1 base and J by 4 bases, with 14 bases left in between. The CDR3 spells CASSQVGASAYNEQFF. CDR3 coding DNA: TGTGCCAGCAGCCAAGTTGGGGCTAGCGCATACAATGAGCAGTTCTTC.

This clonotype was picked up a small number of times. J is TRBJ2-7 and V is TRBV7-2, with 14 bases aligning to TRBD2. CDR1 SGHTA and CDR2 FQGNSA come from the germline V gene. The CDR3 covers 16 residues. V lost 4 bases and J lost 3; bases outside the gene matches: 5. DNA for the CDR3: TGTGCCAGCAGCTCGGGACTAGCGGGAGCACTCTACGAGCAGTACTTC. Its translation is CASSSGLAGALYEQYF.

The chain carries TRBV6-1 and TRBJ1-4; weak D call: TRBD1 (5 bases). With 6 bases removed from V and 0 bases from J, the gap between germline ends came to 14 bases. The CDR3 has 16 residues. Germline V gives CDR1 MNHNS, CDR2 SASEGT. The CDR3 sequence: CASSGGQPATNEKLFF. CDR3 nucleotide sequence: TGTGCCAGCAGCGGTGGACAACCTGCAACTAATGAAAAACTGTTTTTT.

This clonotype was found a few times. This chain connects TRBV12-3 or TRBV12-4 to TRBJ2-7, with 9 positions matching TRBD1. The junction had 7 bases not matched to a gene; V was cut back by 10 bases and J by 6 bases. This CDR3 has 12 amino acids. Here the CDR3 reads CATRDREVEQYF. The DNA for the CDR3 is TGTGCCACCCGGGACAGGGAAGTCGAGCAGTACTTC.

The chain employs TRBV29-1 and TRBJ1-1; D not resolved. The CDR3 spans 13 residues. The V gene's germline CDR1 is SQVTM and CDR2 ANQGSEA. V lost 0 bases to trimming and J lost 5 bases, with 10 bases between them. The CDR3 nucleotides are TGCAGCGTTGAAGATCTTGGGGATACTGAAGCTTTCTTT. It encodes CSVEDLGDTEAFF. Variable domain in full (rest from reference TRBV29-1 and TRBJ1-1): SAVISQKPSRDICQRGTSLTIQCQVDSQVTMMFWYRQQPGQSLTLIATANQGSEATYESGFVIDKFPISRPNLTFSTLTVSNMSPEDSSIYLCSVEDLGDTEAFFGQGTRLTVV.

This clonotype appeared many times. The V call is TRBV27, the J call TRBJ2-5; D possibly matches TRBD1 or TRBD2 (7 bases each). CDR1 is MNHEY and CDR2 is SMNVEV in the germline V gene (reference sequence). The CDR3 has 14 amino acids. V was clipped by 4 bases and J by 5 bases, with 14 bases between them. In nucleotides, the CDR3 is TGTGCCAGCAGTTCGGCAGGGGGGGGGGAGACCCAGTACTTC. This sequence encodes CASSSAGGGETQYF.

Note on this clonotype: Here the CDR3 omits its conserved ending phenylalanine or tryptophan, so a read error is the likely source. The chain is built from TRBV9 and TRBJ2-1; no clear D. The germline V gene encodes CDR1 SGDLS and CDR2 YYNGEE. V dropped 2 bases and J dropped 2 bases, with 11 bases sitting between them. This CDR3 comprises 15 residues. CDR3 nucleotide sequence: TGTGCCAGCAGCGTCCTTTCAGGAGCCTACAATGAGCAGTTCTTG. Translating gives CASSVLSGAYNEQFL.

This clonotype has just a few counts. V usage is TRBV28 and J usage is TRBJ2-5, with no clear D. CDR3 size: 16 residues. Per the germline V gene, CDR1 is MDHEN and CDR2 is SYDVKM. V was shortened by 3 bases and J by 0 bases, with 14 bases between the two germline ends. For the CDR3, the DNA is TGTGCCAGCAGTTTTACCGGAGTGGGGTACCAAGAGACCCAGTACTTC. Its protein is CASSFTGVGYQETQYF.

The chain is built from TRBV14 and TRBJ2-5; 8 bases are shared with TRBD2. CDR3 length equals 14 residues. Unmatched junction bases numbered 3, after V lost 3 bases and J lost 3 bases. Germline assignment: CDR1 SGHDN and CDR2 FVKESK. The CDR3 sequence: CASSHYGREETQYF. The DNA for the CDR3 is TGTGCCAGCAGCCACTACGGGAGGGAAGAGACCCAGTACTTC.

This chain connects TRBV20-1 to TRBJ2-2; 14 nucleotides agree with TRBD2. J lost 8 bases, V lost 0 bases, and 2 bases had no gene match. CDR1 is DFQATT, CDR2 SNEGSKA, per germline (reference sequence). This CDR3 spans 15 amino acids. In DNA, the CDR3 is TGCAGTGCTAGAGACCGGACTAGCGGGAGGGGGGAGCTGTTTTTT. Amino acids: CSARDRTSGRGELFF.

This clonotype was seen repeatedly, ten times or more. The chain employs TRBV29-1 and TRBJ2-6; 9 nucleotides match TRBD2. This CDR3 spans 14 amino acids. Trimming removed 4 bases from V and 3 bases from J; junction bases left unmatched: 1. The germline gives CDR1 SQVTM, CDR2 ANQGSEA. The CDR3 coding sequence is TGCAGCGTTGGTAGCGGGGGTGGGGCCAACGTCCTGACTTTC. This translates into CSVGSGGGANVLTF.

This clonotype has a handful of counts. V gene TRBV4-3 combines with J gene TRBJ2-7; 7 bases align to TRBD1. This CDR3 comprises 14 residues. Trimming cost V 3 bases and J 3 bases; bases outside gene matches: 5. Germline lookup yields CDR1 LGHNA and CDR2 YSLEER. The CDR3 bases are TGCGCCAGCAGCCAGATAACAGGGGACTACGAGCAGTACTTC. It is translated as CASSQITGDYEQYF.

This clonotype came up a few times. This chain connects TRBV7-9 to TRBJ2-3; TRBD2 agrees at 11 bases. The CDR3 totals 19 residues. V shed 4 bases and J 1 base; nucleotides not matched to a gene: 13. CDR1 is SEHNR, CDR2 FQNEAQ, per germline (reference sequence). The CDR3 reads CASSSMVGLAASGTDTQYF. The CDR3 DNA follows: TGTGCCAGCAGCTCCATGGTGGGACTAGCGGCCTCCGGCACAGATACGCAGTATTTT.